The TCR beta chain described here comes from a study of beta chain features in type 1 diabetes. The whole isolated RNA underwent reverse transcription, so sequencing captured expressed TCRB transcripts. Clones were sequenced by immunoSEQ multiplex PCR, and TCRdb holds only the in-frame ones, with some missing. The data show roughly 610,000 clones, with 15% seen just once and 0.07% to 0.095% held by the top ten. As to this clone: What it binds is unknown.

Germline V CDR1 and CDR2: SNHLY, FYNNEI. Trimming left V 2 bases short and J 6 bases short, with 10 bases between. This CDR3 is 14 amino acids long. Whole-study findings and limits: Shorter templates might be favored by PCR, equally in patients and controls. In all four CD4+ subsets, TCRB CDR3 length was significantly, moderately reduced in type 1 diabetes. Relative to healthy donors, patients appeared to have naive, central memory and Treg TCRB repertoires that were more similar.

The clonotype was recovered from a man between 18 and 35 years old in good health. The V and J genes are TRBV2 and TRBJ2-2, with D unresolved. The sequenced sample was naive CD4+ T cells from blood. For the CDR3, the DNA is TGTGCCAGCAGTGAACTGGGCATAGCCGGGGAGCTGTTTTTT. Its translation: CASSELGIAGELFF.